A selection of T cell receptor beta chains follows, all from one sample in a study of T cell clones after liver transplantation. Libraries were prepared by immunoSEQ multiplex PCR; TCRdb keeps only in-frame clonotypes and omits some of them. The table lists approximately 68,000 clones, about four fifths of them singletons. The sequenced sample was CD4+ T cells from blood, obtained before liver transplant. The receptors were gathered from a human donor who received a liver transplant. CDR3s include the opening cysteine and the closing phenylalanine or tryptophan. Size values are once, few and many counts, or a class for expanded clones, and some rows have none.

abundance,v_gene,CDR3aa
NA,TRBV19,CASLRGRELSGANVLTF
NA,TRBV7-2,CASSLEGYIREYGYTF
NA,TRBV10-3,CAVQSTGNYGYTF
NA,TRBV27,CASTEGGLLNTGELFF
NA,TRBV19,CASSIRQGAGYGYTF
NA,TRBV6-1,CATRSFRDGEQYF
NA,TRBV21-1,CASSNGRRAPGNTIYF
NA,TRBV28,CASSLERGQPQHF
many,TRBV11-3,CASSSSGATTEAFF
NA,TRBV2,CASSDTGGSSYNEQFF
NA,TRBV7-2,CATTGKGGHTGELFF
NA,TRBV11-3,CASSFAGTSNPGELFF
NA,TRBV20-1,CSASTGYEQFF
NA,TRBV28,CASSFGGRETGELFF
NA,TRBV5-1,CASRWMEGTDTQYF
NA,TRBV7-2,CASSFAGTMNTEAFF
NA,TRBV27,CASSITGTGFGTDTQYF
NA,TRBV5-1,CASSLGGRESNNEQFF
NA,TRBV6-5,CASSNDRLTRHEQFF
NA,TRBV11-2,CASSLQQQETQYF
once,TRBV2,CASEEHRGFGQPQHF
NA,TRBV10-3,CASSSAGTGSHEQYF
few,TRBV30,CAWSLAPGNGYTF
NA,TRBV28,CASDDRGRETQYF
NA,TRBV14,CASSPSWNTEAFF
once,TRBV28,CASSWGKGTEAFF
NA,TRBV5-1,CASSLEGGAGGGGYTF
NA,TRBV9,CASGVTTGPGSGANVLTF
NA,TRBV29-1,CSAETSGREQFF
few,TRBV5-5,CASSLSGSTYEQYF